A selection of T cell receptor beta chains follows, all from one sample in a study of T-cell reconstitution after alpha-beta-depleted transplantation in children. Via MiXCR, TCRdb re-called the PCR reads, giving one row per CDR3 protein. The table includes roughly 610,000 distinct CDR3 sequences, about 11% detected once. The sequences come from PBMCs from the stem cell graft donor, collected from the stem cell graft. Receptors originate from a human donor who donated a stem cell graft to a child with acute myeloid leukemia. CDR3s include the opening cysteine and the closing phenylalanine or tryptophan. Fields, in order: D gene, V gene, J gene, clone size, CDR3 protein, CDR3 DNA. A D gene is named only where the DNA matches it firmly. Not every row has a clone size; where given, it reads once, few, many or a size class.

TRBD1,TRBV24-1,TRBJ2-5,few,CATSRNVGGLETQYF,TGTGCCACCAGTAGGAACGTAGGGGGCTTGGAGACCCAGTACTTC
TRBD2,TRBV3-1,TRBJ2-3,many,CASSQDSTSNTQYF,TGTGCCAGCAGCCAAGATTCGACTAGCAATACGCAGTATTTT
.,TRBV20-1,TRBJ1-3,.,CSARGRGGNTIYF,TGCAGTGCTAGAGGGCGGGGTGGAAACACCATATATTTT
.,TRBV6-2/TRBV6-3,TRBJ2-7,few,CASRTTVAYEQYF,TGTGCCAGCCGAACTACCGTCGCCTACGAGCAGTACTTC
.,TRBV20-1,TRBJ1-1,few,CSARDPRRFNREGDTEAFF,TGCAGTGCTAGAGACCCACGGCGGTTTAACAGGGAAGGAGACACTGAAGCTTTCTTT
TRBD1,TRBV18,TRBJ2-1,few,CASSKVGGEQFF,TGTGCCAGCTCAAAGGTAGGGGGCGAGCAGTTCTTC
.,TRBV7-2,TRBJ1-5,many,CASSSATGAGQPQHF,TGTGCCAGCAGCTCAGCGACAGGCGCCGGACAGCCCCAGCATTTT
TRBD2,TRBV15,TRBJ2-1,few,CATSPPSGSSYNEQFF,TGTGCCACCAGCCCGCCGAGCGGGAGTTCCTACAATGAGCAGTTCTTC
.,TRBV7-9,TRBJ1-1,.,CASSANRDGGKAFF,TGTGCCAGCAGCGCAAACAGGGACGGGGGGAAAGCTTTCTTT
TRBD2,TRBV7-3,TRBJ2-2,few,CASSPFGLAGTRELFF,TGTGCCAGCAGCCCCTTCGGACTAGCCGGGACGCGGGAGCTGTTTTTT
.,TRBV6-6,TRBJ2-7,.,CASSYGFTYEQYF,TGTGCCAGCAGTTACGGCTTCACCTACGAGCAGTACTTC
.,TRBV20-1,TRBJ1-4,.,CSARDQGHAGGTNEKLFF,TGCAGTGCTAGAGATCAGGGACACGCGGGAGGAACTAATGAAAAACTGTTTTTT
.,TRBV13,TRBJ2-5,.,CASSPRGVGETQYF,TGTGCCAGCAGCCCGAGGGGAGTGGGGGAGACCCAGTACTTC
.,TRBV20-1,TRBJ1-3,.,CSAASAGNTIYF,TGCAGTGCGGCTTCAGCAGGAAACACCATATATTTT
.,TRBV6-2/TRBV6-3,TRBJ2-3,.,CASSTPLGPRIDTQYF,TGTGCCAGCAGTACCCCACTAGGACCCCGCATCGATACGCAGTATTTT
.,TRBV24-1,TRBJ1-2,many,CATSSYTGVNYGYTF,TGTGCCACCAGTTCCTACACCGGGGTCAACTATGGCTACACCTTC
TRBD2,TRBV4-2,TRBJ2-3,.,CASSQVGLAGAQRDTQYF,TGTGCCAGCAGCCAAGTGGGACTAGCGGGAGCCCAGCGGGATACGCAGTATTTT
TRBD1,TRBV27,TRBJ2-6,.,CASRKGQGGGGANVLTF,TGTGCCAGCAGGAAGGGACAGGGAGGAGGTGGGGCCAACGTCCTGACTTTC
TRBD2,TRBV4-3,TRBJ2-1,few,CASSQSAGLAGVPRSFEQFF,TGCGCCAGCAGCCAATCCGCGGGACTAGCGGGAGTGCCCAGGAGCTTTGAGCAGTTCTTC
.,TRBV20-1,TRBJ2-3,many,CSASGSKGETDTQYF,TGCAGTGCTAGCGGGAGTAAGGGTGAGACAGATACGCAGTATTTT
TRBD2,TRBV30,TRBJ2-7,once,CAWSGLAGGLNEQYF,TGTGCCTGGAGTGGACTAGCGGGAGGTCTAAACGAGCAGTACTTC
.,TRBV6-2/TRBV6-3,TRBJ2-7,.,CASSYSETNEQYF,TGTGCCAGCAGTTACTCGGAGACGAACGAGCAGTACTTC
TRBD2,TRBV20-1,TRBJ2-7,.,CSARGSFTSGPSYEQYF,TGCAGTGCTAGAGGCTCATTTACTAGCGGACCCTCCTACGAGCAGTACTTC
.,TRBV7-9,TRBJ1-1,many,CASGTLQGRAFF,TGTGCCAGCGGCACCTTACAGGGTAGGGCTTTCTTT
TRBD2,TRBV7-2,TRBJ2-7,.,CASRNTGTSGREQYF,TGTGCCAGCCGCAATACCGGGACTAGCGGGAGGGAGCAGTACTTC
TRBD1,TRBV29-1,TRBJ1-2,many,CTTGDFRGYTF,TGCACTACAGGGGATTTTCGCGGCTACACCTTC
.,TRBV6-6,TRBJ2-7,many,CASSLGTEQYF,TGTGCCAGCAGTCTCGGGACAGAGCAGTACTTC
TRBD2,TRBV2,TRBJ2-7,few,CASSEVAGPTLGGEQYF,TGTGCCAGCAGTGAGGTAGCGGGACCAACGCTCGGGGGAGAGCAGTACTTC
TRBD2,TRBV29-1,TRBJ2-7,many,CSVPTSGNAYEQYF,TGCAGCGTTCCCACTAGCGGGAACGCCTACGAGCAGTACTTC
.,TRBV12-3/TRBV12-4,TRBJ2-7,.,CASSNYGTLGEQYF,TGTGCCAGCAGTAACTACGGGACTTTGGGAGAGCAGTACTTC
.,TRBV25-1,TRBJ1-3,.,CASSVGLLGNTIYF,TGTGCCAGCAGTGTAGGTCTACTTGGAAACACCATATATTTT
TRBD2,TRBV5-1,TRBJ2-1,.,CASSQTLAGVYNEQFF,TGCGCCAGCAGCCAGACCCTAGCGGGAGTGTACAATGAGCAGTTCTTC
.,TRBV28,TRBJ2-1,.,CASSLSSSLGRPEQFF,TGTGCCAGCAGTTTAAGTTCTAGCTTGGGACGGCCTGAGCAGTTCTTC
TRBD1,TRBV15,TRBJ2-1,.,CATSRDRFQGASVQTDEQFF,TGTGCCACCAGCAGAGATCGGTTCCAGGGGGCATCAGTCCAAACAGATGAGCAGTTCTTC
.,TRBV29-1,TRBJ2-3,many,CSVWDPGDTQYF,TGCAGCGTTTGGGACCCGGGAGATACGCAGTATTTT
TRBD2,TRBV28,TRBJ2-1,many,CASSPLAGFSYNEQFF,TGTGCCAGCAGTCCCTTAGCGGGGTTCTCCTACAATGAGCAGTTCTTC
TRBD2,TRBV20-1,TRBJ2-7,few,CSASVLAGGVGNEQYF,TGCAGTGCTAGTGTACTAGCGGGAGGGGTCGGCAACGAGCAGTACTTC
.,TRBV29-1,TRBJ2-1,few,CSVDWAGSSYNEQFF,TGCAGCGTTGACTGGGCGGGCAGCTCCTACAATGAGCAGTTCTTC
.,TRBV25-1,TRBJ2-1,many,CASSEFGGLNEQFF,TGTGCCAGCAGTGAATTTGGGGGGCTCAATGAGCAGTTCTTC
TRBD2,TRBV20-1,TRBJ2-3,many,CSARRPGLDTDTQYF,TGCAGTGCTAGACGACCGGGACTAGACACAGATACGCAGTATTTT
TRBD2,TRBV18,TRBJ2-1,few,CASSPGTSGFSEQFF,TGTGCCAGCTCACCAGGCACTAGCGGTTTTTCAGAGCAGTTCTTC
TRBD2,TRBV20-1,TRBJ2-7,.,CSARVAGGTYEQYF,TGCAGTGCTAGAGTAGCGGGAGGCACCTACGAGCAGTACTTC
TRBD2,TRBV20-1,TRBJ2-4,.,CSAPRSSSGKNIQYF,TGCAGTGCTCCTCGGTCCTCTAGCGGGAAAAACATTCAGTACTTC
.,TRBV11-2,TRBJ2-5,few,CASSLGGAGRETQYF,TGTGCCAGCAGCTTGGGGGGAGCCGGGAGAGAGACCCAGTACTTC
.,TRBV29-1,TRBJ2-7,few,CSVSSPPYEQYF,TGCAGCGTTAGCAGTCCCCCCTACGAGCAGTACTTC
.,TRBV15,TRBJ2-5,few,CATTRNIQETQYF,TGTGCCACGACTAGGAATATACAAGAGACCCAGTACTTC
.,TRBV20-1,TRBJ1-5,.,CSAREMRGGTNQPQHF,TGCAGTGCTAGGGAAATGCGGGGGGGTACCAATCAGCCCCAGCATTTT
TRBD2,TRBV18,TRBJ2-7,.,CASSPGEGISYEQYF,TGTGCCAGCTCACCAGGGGAGGGTATATCCTACGAGCAGTACTTC
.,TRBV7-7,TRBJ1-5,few,CASRIPQGKTPLCSNQPQHF,TGTGCTAGCAGAATCCCCCAGGGGAAAACTCCACTGTGTAGCAATCAGCCCCAGCATTTT
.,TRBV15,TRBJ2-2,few,CATSTSVRTANTGELFF,TGTGCCACCAGCACGAGTGTCCGGACAGCGAACACCGGGGAGCTGTTTTTT
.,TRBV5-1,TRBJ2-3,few,CASSSKDLSSSTDTQYF,TGCGCCAGCAGCTCAAAGGACCTTTCCTCTAGCACAGATACGCAGTATTTT
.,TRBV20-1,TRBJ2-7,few,CSASQGSPGEQYF,TGCAGTGCTAGTCAGGGGTCCCCGGGGGAGCAGTACTTC
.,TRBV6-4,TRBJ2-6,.,CASSVELAGANVLTF,TGTGCCAGCAGTGTAGAGTTGGCGGGGGCCAACGTCCTGACTTTC
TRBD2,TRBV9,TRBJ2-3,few,CASSVGGGNTDTQYF,TGTGCCAGCAGCGTAGGGGGGGGAAACACAGATACGCAGTATTTT
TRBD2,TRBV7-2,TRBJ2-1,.,CASSVLAGGNVEQFF,TGTGCCAGCAGCGTCCTAGCGGGAGGGAATGTTGAGCAGTTCTTC
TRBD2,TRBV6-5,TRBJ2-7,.,CASSTRGSGRGSYEQYF,TGTGCCAGCAGTACCCGAGGTAGCGGGAGAGGGTCCTACGAGCAGTACTTC
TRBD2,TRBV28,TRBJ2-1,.,CASYGGLAGGLGRFF,TGTGCCAGCTATGGAGGGCTAGCGGGAGGACTGGGGAGGTTCTTC
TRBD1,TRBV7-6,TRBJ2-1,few,CASSSRQGPYNEQFF,TGTGCCAGCAGCTCTCGACAGGGGCCCTACAATGAGCAGTTCTTC
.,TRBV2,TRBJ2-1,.,CASLAASYNEQFF,TGTGCCAGCTTAGCGGCCTCCTACAATGAGCAGTTCTTC
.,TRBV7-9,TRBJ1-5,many,CASSLSGGSNQPQHF,TGTGCCAGCAGCTTATCTGGGGGTAGCAATCAGCCCCAGCATTTT